The entry below describes one T cell receptor (beta chain). Its antigen is unknown. From the roughly 120-subject validation cohort, which was separate from the roughly 680-subject first cohort, the donors were drawn. This CDR3 is built from 14 residues. Trimming took off 5 bases at V and 0 bases at J, with 9 bases between the two ends. CDR1 is SGHVS, CDR2 FNYEAQ, per germline. Generated by immunoSEQ multiplex PCR, the TCRdb table keeps only in-frame clones and is missing some. The profile shows some 220,000 clones, 75% to 95% of them singletons. This entry comes from a study of cytomegalovirus exposure and HLA in healthy donors. Broader study findings: Clusters of TCRs from the first cohort tended to co-occur in the 100 to 150 validation repertoires (as a later analysis found). Investigators reported about 160 TCR beta chains as tied to cytomegalovirus.

The chain is built from TRBV7-6 and TRBJ2-3; no reliable D call. This clonotype was obtained from a woman under 30 in good health and CMV-seronegative. Material for sequencing was PBMCs. The CDR3 nucleotides are TGTGCCAGCAGCCTGAGTACTAGCACAGATACGCAGTATTTT. This encodes CASSLSTSTDTQYF.